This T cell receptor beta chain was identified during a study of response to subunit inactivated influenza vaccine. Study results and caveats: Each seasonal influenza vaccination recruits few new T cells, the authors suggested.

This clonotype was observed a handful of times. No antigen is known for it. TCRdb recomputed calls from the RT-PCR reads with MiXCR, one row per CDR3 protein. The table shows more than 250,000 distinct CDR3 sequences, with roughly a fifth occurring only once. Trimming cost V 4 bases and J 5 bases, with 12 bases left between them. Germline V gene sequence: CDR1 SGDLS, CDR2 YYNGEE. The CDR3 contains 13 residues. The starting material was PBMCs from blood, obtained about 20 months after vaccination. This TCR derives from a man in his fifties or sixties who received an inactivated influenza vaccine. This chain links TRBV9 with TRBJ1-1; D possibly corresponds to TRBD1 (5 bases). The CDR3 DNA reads TGTGCCAGCAGCTCTCCCGGGGGTACTGAAGCTTTCTTT. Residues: CASSSPGGTEAFF. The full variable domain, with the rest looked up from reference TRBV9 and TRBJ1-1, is DSGVTQTPKHLITATGQRVTLRCSPRSGDLSVYWYQQSLDQGLQFLIQYYNGEERAKGNILERFSAQQFPDLHSELNLSSLELGDSALYFCASSSPGGTEAFFGQGTRLTVV.